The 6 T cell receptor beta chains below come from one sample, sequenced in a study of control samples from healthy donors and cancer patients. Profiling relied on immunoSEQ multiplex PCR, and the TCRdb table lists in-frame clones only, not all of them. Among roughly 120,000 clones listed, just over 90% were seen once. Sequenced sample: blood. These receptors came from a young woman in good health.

The CDR3, as DNA: TGTGCCAGCAGCTCCCAAACCGGGACAGGGGGCTACGAGCAGTTCTTC. The encoded protein is CASSSQTGTGGYEQFF. This chain uses TRBV28 with TRBJ2-1, with 12 bases fitting TRBD1. Germline values: CDR1 MDHEN, CDR2 SYDVKM. J gave up 10 bases and V 6 bases, and 13 bases lay outside the gene matches. The CDR3 covers 16 residues. The whole variable domain, filled in from reference TRBV28 and TRBJ2-1, reads DVKVTQSSRYLVKRTGEKVFLECVQDMDHENMFWYRQDPGLGLRLIYFSYDVKMKEKGDIPEGYSVSREKKERFSLILESASTNQTSMYLCASSSQTGTGGYEQFFGPGTRLTVL.

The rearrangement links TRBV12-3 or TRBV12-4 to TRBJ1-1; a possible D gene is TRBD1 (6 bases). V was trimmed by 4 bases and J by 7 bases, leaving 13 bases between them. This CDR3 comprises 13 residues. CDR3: CASSSTGSSEAFF. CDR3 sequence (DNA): TGTGCCAGCAGTTCTACAGGGAGCAGTGAAGCTTTCTTT.

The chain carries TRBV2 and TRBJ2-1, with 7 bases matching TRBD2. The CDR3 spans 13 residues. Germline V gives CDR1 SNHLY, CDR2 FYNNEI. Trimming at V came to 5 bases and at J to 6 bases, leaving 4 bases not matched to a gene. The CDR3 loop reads CASSYGTTNEQFF. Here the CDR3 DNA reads TGTGCCAGCAGTTACGGGACTACCAATGAGCAGTTCTTC.

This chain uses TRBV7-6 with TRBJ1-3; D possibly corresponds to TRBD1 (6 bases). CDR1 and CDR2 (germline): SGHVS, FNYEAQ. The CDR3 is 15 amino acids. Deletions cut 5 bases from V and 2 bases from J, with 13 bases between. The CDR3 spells CASSAGQFTGNTIYF. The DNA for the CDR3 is TGTGCCAGCAGCGCAGGACAGTTCACTGGAAACACCATATATTTT.

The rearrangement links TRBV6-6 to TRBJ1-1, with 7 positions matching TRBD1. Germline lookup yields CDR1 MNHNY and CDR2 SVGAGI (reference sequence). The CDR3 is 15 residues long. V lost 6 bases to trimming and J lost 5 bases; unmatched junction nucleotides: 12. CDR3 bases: TGTGCCAGCAGCTCATGGGCGCAGGGGGGGACTGAAGCTTTCTTT. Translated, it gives CASSSWAQGGTEAFF.

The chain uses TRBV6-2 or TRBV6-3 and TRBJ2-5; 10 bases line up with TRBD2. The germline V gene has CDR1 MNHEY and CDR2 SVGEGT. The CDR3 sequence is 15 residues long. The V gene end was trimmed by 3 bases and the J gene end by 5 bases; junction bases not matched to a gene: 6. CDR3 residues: CASSYVAGGTETQYF. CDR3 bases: TGTGCCAGCAGTTATGTAGCGGGGGGCACCGAGACCCAGTACTTC.